This T cell receptor (beta chain) was observed in a study of blood T cell repertoires in COVID-19. On the study more broadly: Donors in the United States, Italy and Spain gave samples during acute or convalescent COVID-19.

Trimming removed 5 bases at V and 1 base at J, with 13 bases between. The CDR3 covers 15 residues. Per germline, CDR1 SEHNR and CDR2 FQNEAQ (reference sequence). Clones were sequenced by immunoSEQ multiplex PCR, and TCRdb holds only the in-frame ones, with some missing. The profile shows about 84,000 clones, approximately 83% of them singletons. Only one count was recorded for this clone. The rearrangement links TRBV7-9 to TRBJ2-3, with a weak D call TRBD2 (6 bases). Material: peripheral blood. The sequence derives from an elderly woman with acute or convalescent COVID-19. In DNA, the CDR3 is TGTGCCAGCAGCCCGCGCGGGAAGCGCACAGATACGCAGTATTTT. Encoded protein: CASSPRGKRTDTQYF.